These 27 T cell receptor beta chains originate from one sample sequenced in a study of blood T cell repertoires in COVID-19. Some clones are missing from TCRdb's copy, which holds only in-frame ones; the method was immunoSEQ multiplex PCR. The data show around 400,000 clones, around 87% seen once. Sequenced: peripheral blood. These receptors all stem from a woman in her sixties or seventies with COVID-19, enrolled during active disease.

The gene calls are TRBV6-5 and TRBJ1-3; TRBD1 aligns across 7 bases. V lost 2 bases, J lost 3 bases, and 4 bases stayed unmatched. This CDR3 is 15 amino acids long. The germline V gene encodes CDR1 MNHEY and CDR2 SVGAGI. In DNA, the CDR3 is TGTGCCAGCAGTTACACGACAGGGAATGGAAACACCATATATTTT. Protein sequence: CASSYTTGNGNTIYF.

The V gene is TRBV7-9, the J gene TRBJ1-4; 7 bases map to TRBD1. V lost 5 bases and J lost 5; bases outside the gene matches: 8. CDR1 is SEHNR and CDR2 is FQNEAQ in the germline V gene (reference sequence). This CDR3 has 15 residues. The CDR3 sequence is CASSKKGAQNEKLFF. Written as DNA, the CDR3 is TGTGCCAGCAGCAAAAAGGGGGCGCAGAATGAAAAACTGTTTTTT.

As regards this clone: Other DNA variants within this sample encode the same CDR3. This chain uses TRBV5-4 with TRBJ2-5, with D hard to call. The CDR3 totals 12 residues. Trimming cost V 0 bases and J 4 bases, with 4 bases left between them. Germline CDR1 SGHNT, CDR2 YYREEE (reference sequence). CDR3 nucleotide sequence: TGTGCCAGCAGCTTGGGCAGAGAGACCCAGTACTTC. This codes for CASSLGRETQYF.

This chain uses TRBV2 with TRBJ2-4, with 10 bases aligning to TRBD2. V lost 2 bases to trimming and J lost 4 bases; unmatched junction nucleotides: 5. The CDR3 loop spans 16 amino acids. Germline V lookup: CDR1 SNHLY, CDR2 FYNNEI. CDR3 sequence reads: CASSELSLAGKNIQYF. Here the CDR3 DNA reads TGTGCCAGCAGTGAATTATCACTAGCGGGGAAAAACATTCAGTACTTC.

The chain links TRBV3-1 (or the pseudogene TRBV3-2) to TRBJ2-7; 11 bases agree with TRBD1. Germline V gene sequence: CDR1 LGHDT, CDR2 YNNKEL (reference sequence). V lost 4 bases to trimming and J lost 3 bases; unmatched junction nucleotides: 5. The CDR3 totals 15 residues. The CDR3 DNA is TGTGCCAGCAGCCTTCGGACAGGGGGCGGCTACGAGCAGTACTTC. Encoded protein: CASSLRTGGGYEQYF.

V usage is TRBV5-1 and J usage is TRBJ2-3, with 8 bases identical to TRBD2. The CDR3 is 15 residues long. CDR1 is SGHRS and CDR2 is YFSETQ in the germline V gene. Trimming cost V 0 bases and J 4 bases; bases outside gene matches: 4. The CDR3, as DNA: TGCGCCAGCAGCTTGGGGGGACTAGTGCCAGATACGCAGTATTTT. Translated, it gives CASSLGGLVPDTQYF.

CDR3 in amino acids: CASSLLWTGGIYGYTF. CDR3 coding DNA: TGTGCCAGCAGTTTACTTTGGACAGGGGGCATCTATGGCTACACCTTC. The rearrangement links TRBV27 to TRBJ1-2; 11 nucleotides align to TRBD1. Unmatched junction bases numbered 6, after V lost 2 bases and J lost 4 bases. The CDR3 extends over 16 amino acids. Germline CDR1 MNHEY, CDR2 SMNVEV (reference sequence).

The V call is TRBV19, the J call TRBJ1-2, with D hard to call. Germline-derived CDR1 and CDR2 are LNHDA and SQIVND (reference sequence). V lost 1 base and J 4 bases, leaving 7 bases between the germline ends. The CDR3 loop spans 13 amino acids. CDR3 in amino acids: CASSIATVYGYTF. In DNA, the CDR3 is TGTGCCAGTAGTATAGCCACAGTCTATGGCTACACCTTC.

The chain employs TRBV19 and TRBJ1-4; D possibly corresponds to TRBD1 (6 bases). The CDR3 runs 18 residues. The germline V gene encodes CDR1 LNHDA and CDR2 SQIVND (reference sequence). Trimming removed 4 bases from V and 0 bases from J, with 18 bases in between. CDR3 amino acids: CASSTADRLVTTNEKLFF. DNA of the CDR3: TGTGCCAGTAGTACCGCCGACAGGCTCGTGACAACTAATGAAAAACTGTTTTTT. The variable domain in full, completed from reference TRBV19 and TRBJ1-4, reads DGGITQSPKYLFRKEGQNVTLSCEQNLNHDAMYWYRQDPGQGLRLIYYSQIVNDFQKGDIAEGYSVSREKKESFPLTVTSAQKNPTAFYLCASSTADRLVTTNEKLFFGSGTQLSVL.

The chain combines TRBV6-5 with TRBJ1-5; TRBD1 agrees at 8 bases. V was clipped by 6 bases and J by 9 bases; unmatched bases: 13. Looked up from germline, CDR1 is MNHEY and CDR2 is SVGAGI. The CDR3 totals 15 residues. The CDR3: CASSRDRRAGGPQHF. For the CDR3, the DNA is TGTGCCAGCAGCCGGGACAGGCGGGCGGGTGGGCCCCAGCATTTT.

About this clone itself: Distinct nucleotide sequences in the sample also encode this CDR3. The rearrangement uses TRBV27 and TRBJ1-2; TRBD1 aligns across 8 bases. The length of the CDR3 is 13 residues. Trimming cost V 4 bases and J 2 bases; bases outside gene matches: 0. Per germline, CDR1 MNHEY and CDR2 SMNVEV (reference sequence). The CDR3 protein is CASSYRGNYGYTF. The CDR3 bases are TGTGCCAGCAGTTACAGGGGGAACTATGGCTACACCTTC.

The chain uses TRBV5-8 and TRBJ1-1; possibly TRBD1 for D (5 bases). Trimming left V 1 base short and J 4 bases short, with 17 bases between. The CDR3 is 16 amino acids. Germline loops: CDR1 SGHTS, CDR2 YDEGEE. In DNA form, the CDR3 reads TGTGCCAGCAGCTTGACACTCGGAGCAGGGTCCACTGAAGCTTTCTTT. It yields the protein CASSLTLGAGSTEAFF.

V gene TRBV11-2 combines with J gene TRBJ1-2; unclear D gene. Germline CDR1 is SGHAT and CDR2 is FQNNGV. Trimming took off 6 bases at V and 2 bases at J, with 10 bases between the two ends. CDR3 length equals 13 residues. This chain's CDR3 is CASRMTSNYGYTF. CDR3 DNA sequence: TGTGCCAGCAGGATGACATCGAACTATGGCTACACCTTC.

The chain has TRBV6-6 and TRBJ1-2; 9 positions agree with TRBD1. V shed 6 bases and J 7 bases; nucleotides not matched to a gene: 9. The CDR3 has 14 amino acids. Germline V gives CDR1 MNHNY, CDR2 SVGAGI (reference sequence). CDR3 region: CASRRTGGASGYTF. As DNA, the CDR3 is TGTGCCAGCAGACGTACAGGGGGCGCGTCTGGCTACACCTTC.

The chain links TRBV5-8 to TRBJ1-2; D not resolved. Trimming cost V 0 bases and J 10 bases, with 13 bases left between them. Per germline, CDR1 SGHTS and CDR2 YDEGEE. This CDR3 comprises 13 residues. The CDR3 region has the DNA TGTGCCAGCAGCTTGGAACAGCATTATCACTACACCTTC. Residues: CASSLEQHYHYTF.

This chain connects TRBV27 to TRBJ2-1, with D possibly matching TRBD1 (6 bases). V gave up 4 bases and J gave up 11 bases, with 12 bases separating them. The CDR3 is made up of 12 amino acids. Per the germline V gene, CDR1 is MNHEY and CDR2 is SMNVEV (reference sequence). The CDR3 region is CASSSDRRKQFF. As DNA, the CDR3 is TGTGCCAGCAGTTCCGACAGGAGGAAGCAGTTCTTC.

This clone was recorded once. This rearrangement joins TRBV19 to TRBJ1-2; D may be TRBD1 (6 bases). The CDR3 is 15 residues long. Germline loops: CDR1 LNHDA, CDR2 SQIVND (reference sequence). Trimming removed 5 bases at V and 1 base at J, with 14 bases between. Here the CDR3 DNA reads TGTGCCAGTAGTGACCCCCCAGGGGTTAACTATGGCTACACCTTC. Translating gives CASSDPPGVNYGYTF.

The chain combines TRBV14 with TRBJ2-7, with D possibly being TRBD1 (7 bases). Germline V lookup: CDR1 SGHDN, CDR2 FVKESK. The ends were cut back, 1 base at V and 6 bases at J, with 10 bases in the middle. The CDR3 extends over 13 amino acids. The CDR3 protein is CASSQGQGGEQYF. The CDR3 region has the DNA TGTGCCAGCAGCCAAGGACAGGGAGGCGAGCAGTACTTC.

To note about this clone: Other DNA sequences of this sample code for an identical CDR3. This chain links TRBV28 with TRBJ1-2, with 7 positions matching TRBD1. The CDR3 contains 12 residues. Germline V gene sequence: CDR1 MDHEN, CDR2 SYDVKM. V shed 4 bases and J 8 bases; nucleotides not matched to a gene: 4. Here the CDR3 DNA reads TGTGCCAGCAGTTCGACAGGGTTCGGCTACACCTTC. Translated, it gives CASSSTGFGYTF.

This chain connects TRBV10-3 to TRBJ1-2; D not resolved. The CDR3 consists of 14 residues. V lost 10 bases to trimming and J lost 2 bases, with 17 bases between them. Germline CDR1 and CDR2: ENHRY and SYGVKD. CDR3 protein: CATATSGENYGYTF. Here the CDR3 DNA reads TGTGCCACTGCCACATCCGGGGAAAACTATGGCTACACCTTC.

This clone is a singleton in its sample. The chain is built from TRBV2 and TRBJ1-2; D is possibly TRBD1 (5 bases). Trimming shortened V by 2 bases and J by 8 bases, and 9 bases separated the two germline ends. Germline V gene data show CDR1 as SNHLY and CDR2 as FYNNEI. The CDR3 is 12 residues long. The CDR3 sequence: CASSEQGKGYTF. CDR3 DNA sequence: TGTGCCAGCAGTGAACAGGGAAAAGGCTACACCTTC.

The V and J genes are TRBV4-1 and TRBJ1-6; 8 positions match TRBD1. Losses at the gene ends were 0 bases for V and 6 bases for J; bases not matched to a gene: 7. In germline, CDR1 is MGHRA, CDR2 YSYEKL. The CDR3 loop spans 17 amino acids. This chain's CDR3 is CASSQDVPGQGNSPLHF. The CDR3 DNA follows: TGCGCCAGCAGCCAAGATGTCCCCGGACAGGGTAATTCACCCCTCCACTTT.

The J gene is TRBJ2-3, the V gene TRBV7-3; 13 bases line up with TRBD2. Germline values: CDR1 SGHTA, CDR2 FQGTGA. This CDR3 region has 19 residues. J was trimmed by 4 bases and V by 5 bases; bases with no gene match: 15. The CDR3 sequence is CASSPRLAGGPTRSDTQYF. CDR3 in DNA: TGTGCCAGCAGCCCTCGACTAGCGGGGGGCCCCACAAGGTCAGATACGCAGTATTTT.

The CDR3 protein is CASSQAPQETQYF. The CDR3 nucleotides are TGTGCCAGCAGCCAGGCGCCGCAAGAGACCCAGTACTTC. The rearrangement uses TRBV9 and TRBJ2-5, with D unresolved. Germline V CDR1 and CDR2: SGDLS, YYNGEE. Trimming removed 4 bases at V and 2 bases at J, with 9 bases between. The CDR3 extends over 13 amino acids.

In this sample, this clone is large. The chain combines TRBV19 with TRBJ1-1; D may be TRBD1 (6 bases). The CDR3 length is 13 residues. CDR1 is LNHDA, CDR2 SQIVND, per germline (reference sequence). Between the trimmed V and J ends, which lost 2 bases and 3 bases, there was a span of 7 bases. The CDR3 DNA reads TGTGCCAGTAGTATACAGGGGTACACTGAAGCTTTCTTT. This encodes CASSIQGYTEAFF.

The rearrangement uses TRBV4-2 and TRBJ2-1; 11 bases fit TRBD2. Germline CDR1 is LGHNA and CDR2 is YNFKEQ. The CDR3 runs to 15 residues. V trimming: 4 bases; J trimming: 5 bases; junction bases outside the gene matches: 4. In DNA, the CDR3 is TGTGCCAGCAGCCGAGTGACTAGCGGGGACAATGAGCAGTTCTTC. Amino acid sequence: CASSRVTSGDNEQFF.

The chain has TRBV6-1 and TRBJ2-1; 7 bases align to TRBD2. The CDR3 spans 13 residues. With V trimmed by 2 bases and J by 12 bases, 7 bases remained unmatched. Germline V lookup: CDR1 MNHNS, CDR2 SASEGT. CDR3 DNA: TGTGCCAGCAGTGAACTTATAGGGGAGGGGCAGTTCTTC. This codes for CASSELIGEGQFF.